This is a list of T cell receptor beta chains from one sample in a study of T cell responses to AZD1222 COVID-19 vaccine. Assay: immunoSEQ multiplex PCR; the TCRdb copy retains only in-frame clones and omits some. The table shows 120,000 or so clones, with 75% to 90% occurring only once. This specimen was peripheral blood, taken on day 0 of AZD1222 vaccination. These receptors were obtained from an adult in good health. The CDR3 runs from the conserved cysteine through the conserved F or W. D genes are given only for firm matches. The size entry is marked missing in some rows and otherwise reads once, few, many or a size class.

clone_size: NA; j_call: TRBJ2-5; v_call: TRBV7-7; d_call: NA; cdr3_nt: TGTGCCAGCAGAAGACTTGAAGAGACCCAGTACTTC; cdr3_aa: CASRRLEETQYF
clone_size: NA; j_call: TRBJ1-6; v_call: TRBV7-8; d_call: NA; cdr3_nt: TGTGCCAGCAGGCCCCCAGCTGGGCACTCACCCCTCCACTTT; cdr3_aa: CASRPPAGHSPLHF
clone_size: NA; j_call: TRBJ2-1; v_call: TRBV19; d_call: NA; cdr3_nt: TGTGCCAGTAGTATTGCCCTCCCCAGTGGTGAGCAGTTCTTC; cdr3_aa: CASSIALPSGEQFF
clone_size: NA; j_call: TRBJ2-7; v_call: TRBV9; d_call: TRBD1; cdr3_nt: TGTGCCAGCAGCGTCCAGGGGGCCGGATACGAGCAGTACTTC; cdr3_aa: CASSVQGAGYEQYF
clone_size: NA; j_call: TRBJ1-2; v_call: TRBV20-1; d_call: NA; cdr3_nt: TGCAGTGCAGACAGAGCTGAGGGCTACACCTTC; cdr3_aa: CSADRAEGYTF
clone_size: NA; j_call: TRBJ2-3; v_call: TRBV7-2; d_call: NA; cdr3_nt: TGTGCCAGCAGCTTAGACTTCACAGATACGCAGTATTTT; cdr3_aa: CASSLDFTDTQYF
clone_size: NA; j_call: TRBJ1-4; v_call: TRBV5-1; d_call: NA; cdr3_nt: TGCGCCAGCAGCCAGACGCTAGCTAATAATGAAAAACTGTTTTTT; cdr3_aa: CASSQTLANNEKLFF
clone_size: once; j_call: TRBJ2-7; v_call: TRBV7-9; d_call: TRBD1; cdr3_nt: TGTGCCAGCAGCAACTACGGGACAGCCGAATACGAGCAGTACTTC; cdr3_aa: CASSNYGTAEYEQYF
clone_size: NA; j_call: TRBJ1-2; v_call: TRBV7-2; d_call: NA; cdr3_nt: TGTGCCAGCAGCCCAACACTTGGGGGCTACACCTTC; cdr3_aa: CASSPTLGGYTF
clone_size: NA; j_call: TRBJ1-4; v_call: TRBV6-5; d_call: TRBD1; cdr3_nt: TGTGCCAGCAGCAACAGGGGCGAGGGTAATGAAAAACTGTTTTTT; cdr3_aa: CASSNRGEGNEKLFF
clone_size: NA; j_call: TRBJ2-6; v_call: TRBV10-3; d_call: NA; cdr3_nt: TGTGCCATCAGTGGAGACCCCTCTGGGGCCAACGTCCTGACTTTC; cdr3_aa: CAISGDPSGANVLTF
clone_size: NA; j_call: TRBJ1-3; v_call: TRBV5-6; d_call: TRBD1; cdr3_nt: TGTGCCAGCAGCCCTCTGGACAGGGTAGGGGACACCATATATTTT; cdr3_aa: CASSPLDRVGDTIYF
clone_size: NA; j_call: TRBJ1-3; v_call: TRBV7-3; d_call: TRBD1; cdr3_nt: TGTGCCAGCAGCGGCTGGACAGGGGAGGACTCTGGAAACACCATATATTTT; cdr3_aa: CASSGWTGEDSGNTIYF
clone_size: NA; j_call: TRBJ1-4; v_call: TRBV5-5; d_call: NA; cdr3_nt: TGTGCCAGCAGCTTGTATGCGGGGCTTAATGAAAAACTGTTTTTT; cdr3_aa: CASSLYAGLNEKLFF
clone_size: NA; j_call: TRBJ1-2; v_call: TRBV3-1/TRBV3-2; d_call: NA; cdr3_nt: TGTGCCAGCAGCCAAGAGTACGGACGCTACACCTTC; cdr3_aa: CASSQEYGRYTF
clone_size: NA; j_call: TRBJ1-6; v_call: TRBV4-3; d_call: NA; cdr3_nt: TGCGCCAGCAGCCCAGTTAGGAATTCACCCCTCCACTTT; cdr3_aa: CASSPVRNSPLHF
clone_size: NA; j_call: TRBJ2-7; v_call: TRBV7-9; d_call: NA; cdr3_nt: TGTGCCAGCGGCCTATACGAGCAGTACTTC; cdr3_aa: CASGLYEQYF
clone_size: NA; j_call: TRBJ2-7; v_call: TRBV6-2/TRBV6-3; d_call: TRBD1; cdr3_nt: TGTGCCAGCAGCGGACAGGGGTTTTCCTACGAGCAGTACTTC; cdr3_aa: CASSGQGFSYEQYF
clone_size: once; j_call: TRBJ2-7; v_call: TRBV6-6; d_call: TRBD2; cdr3_nt: TGTGCCAGCAGTTACAAACGGGAGGGCTCCCACGAGCAGTACTTC; cdr3_aa: CASSYKREGSHEQYF
clone_size: NA; j_call: TRBJ1-5; v_call: TRBV6-5; d_call: NA; cdr3_nt: TGTGCCAGCAGTCCCGACAGTAACAATCAGCCCCAGCATTTT; cdr3_aa: CASSPDSNNQPQHF
clone_size: NA; j_call: TRBJ1-2; v_call: TRBV4-1; d_call: NA; cdr3_nt: TGCGCCAGCAGCCAAGATTCAAAAGGCAGATCCTACACCTTC; cdr3_aa: CASSQDSKGRSYTF
clone_size: NA; j_call: TRBJ1-1; v_call: TRBV10-2; d_call: TRBD1; cdr3_nt: TGCGCCAGCAGAATCCGACAGGGTTACACTGAAGCTTTCTTT; cdr3_aa: CASRIRQGYTEAFF
clone_size: once; j_call: TRBJ1-5; v_call: TRBV4-3; d_call: NA; cdr3_nt: TGCGCCAGCAGCCCTGGGCAGGGGCGCAATCAGCCCCAGCATTTT; cdr3_aa: CASSPGQGRNQPQHF
clone_size: few; j_call: TRBJ2-7; v_call: TRBV7-9; d_call: TRBD1; cdr3_nt: TGTGCCAGCAGCCGACTTAGGTACAGGGGTACAAGCGAGCAGTACTTC; cdr3_aa: CASSRLRYRGTSEQYF
clone_size: NA; j_call: TRBJ1-4; v_call: TRBV9; d_call: NA; cdr3_nt: TGTGCCAGCAGCGGACAATGGTTCGGTGGGGCAGAAAAACTGTTTTTT; cdr3_aa: CASSGQWFGGAEKLFF